This TCR beta chain was recorded in a study of CD8+CD57+ T cells in acquired aplastic anemia. For the study at large: Sorting CD4+ and CD8+ cells gave DNA averaging about 2.9 ug. Study-wide results and caveats: The number of CD8+ CDR3 sequences shared by patients and controls was around 30.

In this sample, this clonotype turned up a few times. Its antigen is undetermined. The CDR3 is made up of 14 amino acids. Germline V CDR1 and CDR2: LNHNV, YYDKDF (reference sequence). TCR beta VDJ and CDR3 profiling used genomic DNA as template. TCRdb reanalysed the reads using MiXCR and keeps one entry per CDR3 protein. The table lists 150,000 to 200,000 distinct CDR3 sequences, around 48% of them singletons, with around 1.8% in the top ten. Sequencing involved patients with CD8+CD57+ cell expansion previously shown by flow cytometry. Every one of the patients had aplastic anemia (severe, acquired). Receipt of therapy had not occurred in any patient by the time of blood sampling.

The chain links TRBV15 to TRBJ2-7; D might be TRBD1 (6 bases). The J call may be mistaken, given a closer DNA end match to TRBJ2-5. This receptor was obtained from a human donor with aplastic anemia. Sequencing input: sorted CD4+, CD8+, or CD8+CD57+ T cells (not recorded which) from PBMCs. Here the CDR3 reads CATSRTHRVETQYF. The CDR3 nucleotides are TGTGCCACCAGCAGAACCCACAGGGTTGAGACCCAGTACTTC.